This entry concerns a single T cell receptor (beta chain). Trimming cost V 1 base and J 3 bases, with 22 bases left between them. The CDR3 has 19 amino acids. From germline, CDR1 is LGHNT and CDR2 FRNRAP. Under the authors' procedure: Reference gene primer amplification yielded estimated nucleated cell counts. Profiled with immunoSEQ multiplex PCR; TCRdb holds only in-frame clones, not every one. The DNA was the basis for D and trimming; V, J and clone size are from that table. The sample yields 200,000 to 250,000 clones, around 87% seen once. The data stem from a study of blood T cell repertoires in COVID-19. The wider study: Specimens from acute and convalescent COVID-19 originated in the United States, Italy and Spain. PBMCs, B-cell-depleted T cells, or T cells provided the cDNA or gDNA that made up the material.

V is TRBV12-5 and J is TRBJ1-3; no clear D. The sample taken for sequencing was peripheral blood. The TCR originated in a man aged 55 to 70 with acute or convalescent COVID-19. In nucleotides, the CDR3 is TGTGCTAGTGGTTTGGCCCGTACGTCATGGCCACCTAGTGGAAACACCATATATTTT. This translates into CASGLARTSWPPSGNTIYF.